This T cell receptor beta chain was sequenced for a study of T cell repertoires in cytomegalovirus infection. This clonotype turned up a few times. The target antigen is unknown. TCRdb called the reads again in MiXCR, with one record for every CDR3 protein. The table lists about 830,000 distinct CDR3 sequences, 32% of them singletons. There are 20 residues in the CDR3. In germline, CDR1 is KGHSH, CDR2 LQKENI. V dropped 4 bases and J dropped 3; count of bases not matched to a gene: 21. Sequencing used cultured CD8+ T cells from PBMCs, obtained from culture after CMV antigen stimulation. This clonotype was obtained from a human donor in good health (CMV status not recorded). Some clones in this sample may be carry-over from other donors' samples. This chain links TRBV18 with TRBJ2-7; 10 nucleotides agree with TRBD1. The CDR3: CASSRVLMGQGLRGLYEQYV. The CDR3, as DNA: TGTGCCAGCTCACGGGTTTTAATGGGACAGGGGCTAAGAGGACTCTACGAGCAGTACGTC.